This T cell receptor (beta chain) was sequenced during a study of blood T cells in healthy people across ages. Study-level points and caveats: Greater diversity and more naive CD4+ cells were seen in long-lived donors than in aged donors. It was found that TCR beta diversity correlated strongly with the percentage of naive T cells. The fall in TCR beta diversity per million T cells was roughly linear with age.

Each sample gave at least 6.5 million isolated PBMCs. This clonotype has ten or more counts. The antigen is undetermined. Germline-derived CDR1 and CDR2 are SEHNR and FQNEAQ (reference sequence). This CDR3 has 14 residues. With 5 bases clipped from V and 7 bases from J, the junction kept 3 bases outside the gene matches. The second PCR ran about 6 to 12 cycles with a sample-barcoded 5' primer and J-beta primers. A single record per CDR3 protein comes from TCRdb applying MiXCR to the 5' RACE reads. Among 1.4 million to 1.5 million distinct CDR3 sequences listed, approximately 38% were seen once. The sequence was obtained from a woman under 30 in good health. Sequencing input: blood. The V call is TRBV7-9, the J call TRBJ2-1; 12 bases align to TRBD2. CDR3 in amino acids: CASSTTSGRNEQFF. In DNA, the CDR3 is TGTGCCAGCAGCACGACTAGCGGGAGAAATGAGCAGTTCTTC.